One TCR beta chain is described in this entry. Its antigen is currently unknown. TCRdb's copy holds only in-frame clones and misses some; the assay was immunoSEQ multiplex PCR. There are over a million clones in the sample; 95% to 97% occur only once, and 0.95% to 1.5% lies in the top ten. The source of the sample is a study of shared clonotypes between healthy human individuals. Study-wide background: With ages of 18 to 49, the donors were two women and three men. Study-wide results and limits: Compared with clonotypes that all four donors shared, non-shared clonotypes had lower generation probabilities.

V shed 2 bases, J shed 1 base, and the junction held 8 bases outside the gene matches. CDR3 length equals 16 residues. Looked up from germline, CDR1 is LGHNA and CDR2 is YNFKEQ. The rearrangement links TRBV4-2 to TRBJ2-7; 7 nucleotides agree with TRBD2. Sequencing was performed on naive CD4+ T cells sorted from blood. Described subset: CD45RA+ positively selected. The sequence was obtained from a man aged 30 to 39 in good health. This CDR3 reads CASSQQTSDNSYEQYF. DNA of the CDR3: TGTGCCAGCAGCCAACAAACTAGCGACAATTCCTACGAGCAGTACTTC.